Sequencing of this T cell receptor beta chain was carried out in a study of cytomegalovirus exposure and HLA in healthy donors. Study-wide context: It was reported in a later analysis that the same platform had been used for the 120 validation repertoires as for the roughly 670 first-cohort repertoires.

Sequenced by immunoSEQ multiplex PCR; TCRdb stores in-frame clones only, minus some. The repertoire holds 120,000 or so clones, over 85% seen once, with 1.5% to 2% in the top ten. This clone has a handful of counts. Its antigen is still unknown. From germline, CDR1 is MGHRA and CDR2 YSYEKL. The CDR3 consists of 16 residues. V was cut by 4 bases and J by 4 bases, with 20 bases left in between. The donors were part of the approximately 120-subject validation cohort, which stood apart from the roughly 640-subject first cohort. Regarding the study as a whole: Rare TCR sequences dominated, though some public TCRs recurred in many donors.

The chain is built from TRBV4-1 and TRBJ2-7, with a weak D call TRBD1 (7 bases). The sequenced sample consisted of PBMCs. The sequence derives from a woman between 18 and 29 years old in good health and CMV-seronegative. CDR3 sequence: CASSPYLTSGGYEQYF. For the CDR3, the DNA is TGCGCCAGCAGCCCGTATCTTACGTCAGGGGGGTACGAGCAGTACTTC.